Listed below are T cell receptor beta chains from one sample, sequenced in a study of T cell responses to AZD1222 COVID-19 vaccine. The protocol was immunoSEQ multiplex PCR, while the TCRdb copy is restricted to in-frame clones and leaves out a portion. This table holds some 130,000 clones, 90% to 95% found once. The input for sequencing was peripheral blood, taken on day 0 of AZD1222 vaccination. All receptors come from an adult in good health. The CDR3 runs from the conserved cysteine through the conserved F or W. The D gene is left open where the match is weak. Clone size is shown for a subset of rows, as once, few, many or a class of expanded clone.

d_call j_call clone_size v_call cdr3_nt cdr3_aa
- TRBJ2-7 - TRBV27 TGTGCCAGCAGTTTCCCTGGGTACGAGCAGTACTTC CASSFPGYEQYF
- TRBJ2-2 - TRBV6-6 TGTGCCAGCAGTTATGATCGGGGGGCCCCTACCGGGGAGCTGTTTTTT CASSYDRGAPTGELFF
- TRBJ2-5 - TRBV20-1 TGCAGTGCTAGTGGCGGGGTTGTCGGAGAGACCCAGTACTTC CSASGGVVGETQYF
- TRBJ1-1 - TRBV5-5 TGTGCCAGCAGCTTGGCGGGCCAGGGTCCCACTGAAGCTTTCTTT CASSLAGQGPTEAFF
- TRBJ2-7 - TRBV30 TGTGCATGGGGGTTGGCCTACGAGCAGTACTTC CAWGLAYEQYF
- TRBJ1-6 - TRBV21-1 TGTGCCAGCAGCAAAGAACCTCAGTATAATTCACCCCTCCACTTT CASSKEPQYNSPLHF
- TRBJ1-1 - TRBV30 TGTGCCTGGAGTTCCGATAGTTGGGTAACGTGGACTGAAGCTTTCTTT CAWSSDSWVTWTEAFF
TRBD1 TRBJ1-6 - TRBV18 TGTGCCAGCTCACCGGGACAGGGGGTGAATTCACCCCTCCACTTT CASSPGQGVNSPLHF
- TRBJ1-2 - TRBV30 TGTGCCTGGACAGCAGGGACTCTCTATGGCTACACCTTC CAWTAGTLYGYTF
- TRBJ2-2 - TRBV18 TGTGCCAGCTCACCACCGGGAGGACCATTGACCGGGGAGCTGTTTTTT CASSPPGGPLTGELFF
- TRBJ2-1 - TRBV19 TGTGCCAGTAGTATAGATCATTTGGTTGTGAATGAGCAGTTCTTC CASSIDHLVVNEQFF
- TRBJ1-5 - TRBV30 TGTGCCTGGAGCGTACGGACCTCCACACCCCAGCATTTT CAWSVRTSTPQHF
TRBD1 TRBJ1-1 - TRBV7-9 TGTGCCAGCAGTTATACAGGGGTAGAAGCTTTCTTT CASSYTGVEAFF
TRBD1 TRBJ1-1 - TRBV7-9 TGTGCCAGCAGCACAGGGACAGGGCGAATAGCTTTCTTT CASSTGTGRIAFF
- TRBJ1-5 - TRBV4-3 TGCGCCAGCAGCCAAGAGTGGCTCGGGAGCAATCAGCCCCAGCATTTT CASSQEWLGSNQPQHF
- TRBJ1-1 few TRBV30 TGTGCCTGGAGTCCCGGGATTATTTACACTGAAGCTTTCTTT CAWSPGIIYTEAFF
- TRBJ2-7 - TRBV29-1 TGCAGCGTTGGTTTGAGGGGCGCCGGGGACGAGCAGTACTTC CSVGLRGAGDEQYF
- TRBJ1-1 - TRBV7-9 TGTGCCAGCAGCTACTACGGGAGAGACACTGAAGCTTTCTTT CASSYYGRDTEAFF
TRBD1 TRBJ1-1 - TRBV4-1 TGCGCCAGCAGCCGATTACAGGGGGTTGACACTGAAGCTTTCTTT CASSRLQGVDTEAFF
TRBD1 TRBJ1-5 - TRBV6-2/TRBV6-3 TGTGCCAGCAGTCGTTCCGGGACAGGGGGCGTCCAGCCCCAGCATTTT CASSRSGTGGVQPQHF
- TRBJ2-7 - TRBV6-5 TGTGCCAGCAGTTACTCCCCGGTCGGGACCTACGAGCAGTACTTC CASSYSPVGTYEQYF
- TRBJ2-2 few TRBV5-4 TGTGCCAGCAGCTTGGCCGTGAGTGGGACCGGGGAGCTGTTTTTT CASSLAVSGTGELFF
TRBD2 TRBJ2-2 - TRBV4-2 TGTGCCAGCAGCCAGGCTTGGACTAGCGGGGGGCATCGGAACACCGGGGAGCTGTTTTTT CASSQAWTSGGHRNTGELFF
- TRBJ2-1 - TRBV11-2 TGTGCCAGCAGCTTGGGGAGTGAAAACAATGAGCAGTTCTTC CASSLGSENNEQFF
TRBD1 TRBJ1-6 - TRBV25-1 TGTGCCAGCAGCCTGACAGGGGGCTCACCCCTCCACTTT CASSLTGGSPLHF
- TRBJ1-1 - TRBV5-1 TGCGCCAGCAGTTACGAAGGTCGGGGAGCTTTCTTT CASSYEGRGAFF
TRBD1 TRBJ2-1 once TRBV3-1/TRBV3-2 TGTGCCAGCAGTCGACAGGGGGGAGCCTACAATGAGCAGTTCTTC CASSRQGGAYNEQFF
TRBD1 TRBJ2-1 - TRBV28 TGTGCCAGCACGGAATCTACAGGGGGCGGCTACAATGAGCAGTTCTTC CASTESTGGGYNEQFF
TRBD1 TRBJ1-6 - TRBV6-5 TGTGCCAGCAGTTCCCTGGGACAGGGGAATTCACCCCTCCACTTT CASSSLGQGNSPLHF
- TRBJ1-1 few TRBV3-1/TRBV3-2 TGTGCCAGCAGCCCGACAGAAAACACTGAAGCTTTCTTT CASSPTENTEAFF
- TRBJ2-7 - TRBV7-2 TGTGCCAGCAGCCTCGGGGGGACAATCTACGAGCAGTACTTC CASSLGGTIYEQYF
- TRBJ1-5 - TRBV3-1/TRBV3-2 TGTGCCAGCAGCCCCTTAGAAGGGCTCGATAGCAATCAGCCCCAGCATTTT CASSPLEGLDSNQPQHF
- TRBJ2-7 - TRBV2 TGTGCCAGCAAAGGTCTGGTCTACGAGCAGTACTTC CASKGLVYEQYF